The sequence of this TCR beta chain was determined in a study of T cell repertoires in cytomegalovirus infection. MiXCR, applied by TCRdb to the reads, yields one record per CDR3 protein. The sample carries about 52,000 distinct CDR3 sequences, more than 15% recorded once. Findings and caveats of the study: Adding up the frequency of public TCR beta families identified people who carried CMV plus the relevant HLA.

CDR3 size: 13 residues. V lost 1 base and J 7 bases, leaving 11 bases between the germline ends. Germline V gives CDR1 SGHTA, CDR2 FQGNSA. On this clonotype: Its antigen is as yet unknown.

This TCR derives from a human donor in good health (CMV status not recorded). Some clones in this sample may be carry-over from other donors' samples. Material: CD8+ T cells from cultured PBMCs, obtained from culture after CMV antigen stimulation. This sequence joins TRBV7-2 and TRBJ2-7; unclear D gene. The CDR3 DNA follows: TGTGCCAGCAGCTTAGTGGTCCTCCGAGAGCAGTACTTC. It translates to CASSLVVLREQYF.